One and the same sample provided the 27 T cell receptor beta chains below, sequenced in a study of CD8+CD57+ T cells in acquired aplastic anemia. The use of genomic DNA as template underpinned the TCR beta VDJ and CDR3 profiling. TCRdb re-analysed the reads in MiXCR, keeping a single row per CDR3 protein. The data hold 120,000 or so distinct CDR3 sequences, with over 55% observed a single time. Previously, flow cytometry had revealed CD8+CD57+ cell expansion in the patients chosen for sequencing. Sequencing was performed on sorted CD4+, CD8+, or CD8+CD57+ T cells (not recorded which) from PBMCs. These receptors all come from a human donor with aplastic anemia.

This clonotype has just a few counts. The chain combines TRBV15 with TRBJ1-4; D ambiguous. The CDR3 covers 15 residues. Trimming took off 3 bases at V and 10 bases at J, with 18 bases between the two ends. CDR1 is LNHNV, CDR2 YYDKDF, per germline (reference sequence). CDR3 residues: CATSSRQTLDRKLFF. The CDR3 DNA reads TGTGCCACCAGCAGCCGACAAACCTTGGATAGAAAACTGTTTTTT.

The rearrangement links TRBV27 to TRBJ2-5; 7 positions match TRBD1. The CDR3 is 15 amino acids. Unmatched junction bases numbered 7, after V lost 5 bases and J lost 1 base. Germline CDR1 and CDR2: MNHEY and SMNVEV (reference sequence). As DNA, the CDR3 is TGTGCCAGCAGTATTAGAGGGGGCCTCCAAGAGACCCAGTACTTC. This translates into CASSIRGGLQETQYF.

The chain links TRBV5-5 to TRBJ1-4; TRBD1 agrees at 8 bases. Germline V lookup: CDR1 SGHKS, CDR2 YYEKEE (reference sequence). This CDR3 is 16 amino acids long. The ends lost 0 bases at V and 5 bases at J; junction bases unmatched: 6. CDR3 region: CASSLGPGGENEKLFF. The CDR3 DNA reads TGTGCCAGCAGCTTGGGACCAGGGGGCGAGAATGAAAAACTGTTTTTT.

This clonotype was seen repeatedly, ten times or more. V and J are TRBV9 and TRBJ2-6; D possibly corresponds to TRBD2 (5 bases). CDR3 length: 16 residues. Germline lookup yields CDR1 SGDLS and CDR2 YYNGEE. Between the trimmed V and J ends, which lost 3 bases and 4 bases, there was a span of 14 bases. CDR3 sequence reads: CASSGRGQAGANVLTF. The CDR3 nucleotides read TGTGCCAGCAGCGGAAGAGGGCAGGCGGGGGCCAACGTCCTGACTTTC.

This clonotype appeared many times. The chain employs TRBV7-9 and TRBJ2-1, with D unclear. CDR3 length: 14 amino acids. CDR1 SEHNR and CDR2 FQNEAQ come from the germline V gene (reference sequence). Trimming removed 2 bases from V and 6 bases from J, with 11 bases in between. CDR3 protein: CASSLTLGFNEQFF. Here the CDR3 DNA reads TGTGCCAGCAGCTTAACCCTGGGATTCAATGAGCAGTTCTTC.

In this sample, this clonotype turned up a few times. The rearrangement joins TRBV15 to TRBJ1-1, with D uncertain. Germline loops: CDR1 LNHNV, CDR2 YYDKDF (reference sequence). Trimming cost V 3 bases and J 4 bases, with 9 bases left between them. The CDR3 covers 13 residues. The CDR3 region has the DNA TGTGCCACCAGCAGCGCCCGGGCCACTGAAGCTTTCTTT. It encodes CATSSARATEAFF.

This chain uses TRBV20-1 with TRBJ1-1; D is perhaps TRBD1 (5 bases). Per germline, CDR1 DFQATT and CDR2 SNEGSKA (reference sequence). Trimming took 2 bases from V and 4 from J, leaving 14 bases between them. The CDR3 contains 14 residues. The CDR3 is CSARKVEGPTEAFF. Here the CDR3 DNA reads TGCAGTGCTAGAAAGGTGGAGGGGCCCACTGAAGCTTTCTTT.

The V call is TRBV20-1, the J call TRBJ2-3, with 12 bases fitting TRBD2. The CDR3 is 14 amino acids. Germline lookup yields CDR1 DFQATT and CDR2 SNEGSKA (reference sequence). Unmatched junction bases numbered 6, after V lost 6 bases and J lost 5 bases. Here the CDR3 DNA reads TGCAGTGCCGTACTAGCGGGGGGACGAGATACGCAGTATTTT. Protein product: CSAVLAGGRDTQYF.

This clonotype has a handful of counts. CDR3 bases: TGTGCCAGCAGTTACTCGACTGGACAGGGGTTCGGACAGCCCCAGCATTTT. Translation gives CASSYSTGQGFGQPQHF. The chain employs TRBV6-2 or TRBV6-3 and TRBJ1-5, with 9 bases fitting TRBD1. Unmatched junction bases numbered 10, after V lost 0 bases and J lost 7 bases. Germline values: CDR1 MNHEY, CDR2 SVGEGT. There are 17 residues in the CDR3.

The genes are TRBV24-1 and TRBJ2-5, with D unresolved. Germline CDR1 and CDR2: KGHDR and SFDVKD. Trimming took 10 bases from V and 5 from J, leaving 16 bases between them. The CDR3 has 13 residues. The CDR3 loop is CATADVFRETQYF. Written as DNA, the CDR3 is TGTGCCACTGCGGACGTTTTTCGGGAGACCCAGTACTTC.

This clonotype has a handful of counts. The chain has TRBV7-9 and TRBJ2-7, with 8 bases that match TRBD2. The length of the CDR3 is 14 residues. J lost 2 bases, V lost 5 bases, and 5 bases had no gene match. CDR1 and CDR2 (germline): SEHNR, FQNEAQ (reference sequence). CDR3 amino acids: CASSPPGGPYEQYF. CDR3 sequence (DNA): TGTGCCAGCAGCCCTCCGGGGGGGCCCTACGAGCAGTACTTC.

This chain joins TRBV19 and TRBJ2-3, with unresolved D. The V gene's germline CDR1 is LNHDA and CDR2 SQIVND (reference sequence). This CDR3 is built from 10 residues. CDR3 in amino acids: CAKTGDTQYF. CDR3 DNA: TGTGCTAAGACGGGAGATACGCAGTATTTT.

The chain couples TRBV5-1 to TRBJ1-1, with D perhaps matching TRBD1 (5 bases). CDR1 and CDR2 (germline): SGHRS, YFSETQ. V was cut by 2 bases and J by 8 bases, with 19 bases left in between. The CDR3 length is 15 residues. The CDR3 sequence is CASSLVSAGDYEAFF. CDR3 in DNA: TGCGCCAGCAGCTTAGTGTCGGCGGGGGACTACGAAGCTTTCTTT.

J is TRBJ2-7 and V is TRBV28, with D perhaps matching TRBD1 (5 bases). This CDR3 has 14 amino acids. The germline V gene has CDR1 MDHEN and CDR2 SYDVKM. V lost 6 bases to trimming and J lost 5 bases, with 17 bases between them. The CDR3 nucleotides are TGTGCCAGCAGACCTCAGGGTGCCGAGCACGAGCAGTACTTC. It encodes CASRPQGAEHEQYF. Using reference TRBV28 and TRBJ2-7 for the parts outside the CDR3, the full variable domain is DVKVTQSSRYLVKRTGEKVFLECVQDMDHENMFWYRQDPGLGLRLIYFSYDVKMKEKGDIPEGYSVSREKKERFSLILESASTNQTSMYLCASRPQGAEHEQYFGPGTRLTVT.

V usage is TRBV6-5 and J usage is TRBJ1-5; D gene uncertain. The CDR3 has 14 amino acids. Germline V gene lookup returns CDR1 MNHEY and CDR2 SVGAGI. V was pared by 0 bases and J by 7 bases, with 10 bases between. CDR3 residues: CASSYSTPEQPQHF. The CDR3 nucleotides are TGTGCCAGCAGTTACTCGACTCCGGAACAGCCCCAGCATTTT.

The V call is TRBV25-1, the J call TRBJ1-3; D is unresolved. CDR3 length: 13 amino acids. Germline assignment: CDR1 MGHDK and CDR2 SYGVNS. The V end lost 10 bases, the J end lost 4 bases, and 14 bases lay between the germline ends. The CDR3 bases are TGTGCCACCACCTCTATCTCCGGAAACACCATATATTTT. It yields the protein CATTSISGNTIYF.

This clonotype occurred many times. The chain links TRBV9 to TRBJ1-1; D is perhaps TRBD1 (5 bases). CDR1 and CDR2 (germline): SGDLS, YYNGEE. There are 15 residues in the CDR3. Between the trimmed V and J ends, which lost 3 bases and 6 bases, there was a span of 18 bases. The CDR3 loop reads CASSGDRGLVAEAFF. The CDR3 DNA is TGTGCCAGCAGCGGAGACAGAGGGTTGGTCGCTGAAGCTTTCTTT.

V is TRBV25-1 and J is TRBJ2-2, with D unclear. The CDR3 length is 12 residues. V was trimmed by 3 bases and J by 1 base, leaving 0 bases between them. CDR1 is MGHDK and CDR2 is SYGVNS in the germline V gene. The CDR3 is CASSENTGELFF. Here the CDR3 DNA reads TGTGCCAGCAGTGAGAACACCGGGGAGCTGTTTTTT.

This clonotype came up once. The gene calls are TRBV29-1 and TRBJ1-1; no firm D call. Germline V CDR1 and CDR2: SQVTM, ANQGSEA. Between the trimmed V and J ends, which lost 3 bases and 8 bases, there was a span of 10 bases. The CDR3 runs 11 residues. The CDR3 nucleotides read TGCAGCGTTGACTTTCAGAACGAAGCTTTCTTT. Protein sequence: CSVDFQNEAFF.

The table lists this clonotype with a few counts. The chain uses TRBV19 and TRBJ1-5, with TRBD1 matching over 7 bases. J gave up 6 bases and V 3 bases, and 11 bases lay outside the gene matches. The CDR3 is 16 amino acids. CDR1 is LNHDA, CDR2 SQIVND, per germline (reference sequence). CDR3 sequence: CASSIPRAGGGQPQHF. In DNA, the CDR3 is TGTGCCAGTAGTATCCCTCGGGCAGGGGGAGGTCAGCCCCAGCATTTT.

CDR3 nucleotides: TGTGCCAGCAGTGTTTACACCCCTAATTCACCCCTCCACTTT. It specifies CASSVYTPNSPLHF. The genes are TRBV2 and TRBJ1-6; D gene ambiguous. Trimming removed 4 bases at V and 6 bases at J, with 10 bases between. The CDR3 contains 14 residues. Germline CDR1 and CDR2: SNHLY and FYNNEI.

Notes on this clonotype: Relative to the germline gene, one junction end is altered; a read error may explain this. V is TRBV10-2 and J is TRBJ1-6, with TRBD1 matching 7 bases. CDR3 length: 13 amino acids. CDR1 and CDR2 from the germline V gene are WSHSY and SAAADI. This chain's CDR3 is CASSEQGDSSLHF. In DNA form, the CDR3 reads TGCGCCAGCAGTGAGCAGGGGGATTCATCCCTCCACTTT.

The rearrangement links TRBV7-6 to TRBJ2-7; D is unresolved. V was clipped by 4 bases and J by 7 bases, with 11 bases between them. There are 12 residues in the CDR3. Germline lookup yields CDR1 SGHVS and CDR2 FNYEAQ. The CDR3, as DNA: TGTGCCAGCAGCTACTCCGTGGGAGAGCAGTACTTC. As protein: CASSYSVGEQYF.

At least ten counts were recorded for this clonotype. The gene calls are TRBV4-1 and TRBJ1-6; D is ambiguous. Trimming took 0 bases from V and 10 from J, leaving 7 bases between them. Germline V gene data show CDR1 as MGHRA and CDR2 as YSYEKL. The CDR3 loop spans 13 amino acids. The CDR3 loop reads CASSQDSLSPLHF. Here the CDR3 DNA reads TGCGCCAGCAGCCAAGATTCCCTGTCACCCCTCCACTTT.

The chain combines TRBV19 with TRBJ1-1; D remains ambiguous. Trimming stripped 1 base from V and 1 base from J, with 7 bases between. The CDR3 sequence is 14 residues long. Looked up from germline, CDR1 is LNHDA and CDR2 is SQIVND (reference sequence). This chain's CDR3 is CASSIVSGNTEAFF. The DNA of the CDR3 is TGTGCCAGTAGTATAGTCTCGGGGAACACTGAAGCTTTCTTT.

This chain connects TRBV5-5 to TRBJ2-5; 14 bases match TRBD2. Germline trimming cut 1 base from V and 4 bases from J; bases unmatched to any gene: 3. Germline values: CDR1 SGHKS, CDR2 YYEKEE (reference sequence). This CDR3 has 16 residues. CDR3 in amino acids: CASSLRLAGGPETQYF. The CDR3 bases are TGTGCCAGCAGCTTGCGACTAGCGGGAGGGCCAGAGACCCAGTACTTC.

The chain carries TRBV2 and TRBJ1-4, with D unresolved. The CDR3 is 14 residues long. Germline CDR1 and CDR2: SNHLY and FYNNEI. With 5 bases removed from V and 5 bases from J, the gap between germline ends came to 12 bases. The CDR3 nucleotides read TGTGCCAGCAGTAAGACGGCCCAGAATGAAAAACTGTTTTTT. Translating gives CASSKTAQNEKLFF.